These T cell receptor beta chains were read from a single sample in a study of T-cell memory formation after mild COVID-19. MiXCR, applied by TCRdb to the 5' RACE reads, yields one record per CDR3 protein. The table shows approximately 210,000 distinct CDR3 sequences, with 25% to 35% occurring only once. The sequenced material came from PBMCs or a T cell subset sorted from them (not recorded which). All receptors come from an adult woman who had mild COVID-19 (a few samples of this study predate the infection). Cell type and time point are not known. The CDR3 runs from the conserved cysteine through the conserved F or W. The D gene is left open where the match is weak. Size is stated for part of the rows, as once, few or many counts, or as a class when the clone is expanded.

clone_size,j_call,d_call,v_call,cdr3_aa,cdr3_nt
NA,TRBJ2-7,TRBD1,TRBV6-1,CASSDRTGTAEQYF,TGTGCCAGCAGTGATCGGACAGGGACTGCCGAGCAGTACTTC
NA,TRBJ2-1,NA,TRBV5-1,CASSSPRDFYYNEQFF,TGCGCCAGCAGCTCGCCTCGGGACTTCTACTACAATGAGCAGTTCTTC
NA,TRBJ2-3,TRBD2,TRBV7-8,CASSRTGTRYADTQYF,TGTGCCAGCAGCCGCACCGGGACTAGGTACGCAGATACGCAGTATTTT
few,TRBJ1-1,NA,TRBV11-3,CASTNRGDTEAFF,TGTGCCAGCACCAACCGGGGAGACACTGAAGCTTTCTTT
NA,TRBJ2-7,TRBD2,TRBV5-1,CASSKGLAEASYEQYF,TGCGCCAGCAGCAAGGGACTAGCGGAGGCCTCCTACGAGCAGTACTTC
NA,TRBJ1-2,NA,TRBV15,CATSRDTAGTIDGYTF,TGTGCCACCAGCAGAGATACGGCAGGGACCATCGATGGCTACACCTTC
few,TRBJ2-7,NA,TRBV7-2,CASSLVLGDYEQYF,TGTGCCAGCAGCTTAGTACTAGGCGACTACGAGCAGTACTTC
few,TRBJ2-1,NA,TRBV9,CASSVGPGGWELNEQFF,TGTGCCAGCAGCGTAGGTCCCGGGGGTTGGGAACTTAATGAGCAGTTCTTC
NA,TRBJ2-4,TRBD1,TRBV5-5,CASTLVGTGGESQYF,TGTGCCAGCACCTTGGTGGGGACAGGGGGCGAAAGCCAGTACTTC
NA,TRBJ2-3,NA,TRBV10-3,CAISESADTQYF,TGTGCCATCAGTGAGTCCGCAGATACGCAGTATTTT
many,TRBJ2-3,NA,TRBV7-6,CASSFQLAADTQYF,TGTGCCAGCAGCTTCCAATTGGCGGCAGATACGCAGTATTTT
few,TRBJ2-2,TRBD1,TRBV9,CASSAGRGQGAGELFF,TGTGCCAGCAGCGCCGGCCGGGGACAGGGCGCCGGGGAGCTGTTTTTT
once,TRBJ1-1,TRBD1,TRBV4-3,CASSQDYRDRGNTEAFF,TGCGCCAGCAGCCAAGACTATCGGGACAGGGGGAACACTGAAGCTTTCTTT
NA,TRBJ2-3,TRBD1,TRBV24-1,CATSDSRGQSGDTQYF,TGTGCCACCAGTGATTCAAGGGGACAGTCGGGAGATACGCAGTATTTT
NA,TRBJ2-6,NA,TRBV18,CASSPRDTGVLTF,TGTGCCAGCTCACCACGTGACACGGGGGTCCTGACTTTC
NA,TRBJ1-1,NA,TRBV12-3/TRBV12-4,CASSLGTASDTEAFF,TGTGCCAGCAGTTTAGGGACAGCGAGCGACACTGAAGCTTTCTTT
once,TRBJ2-3,NA,TRBV7-3,CASSSSSGSLTDTQYF,TGTGCCAGCAGCTCCAGTTCGGGGAGCCTCACAGATACGCAGTATTTT
few,TRBJ2-5,TRBD1,TRBV7-2,CASSSDRGRETQYF,TGTGCCAGCAGCTCGGACAGGGGGCGCGAGACCCAGTACTTC
many,TRBJ1-2,NA,TRBV4-1,CASSQDTGGYGYTF,TGCGCCAGCAGCCAAGATACGGGGGGCTATGGCTACACCTTC
few,TRBJ2-2,NA,TRBV12-3/TRBV12-4,CASSSRITGELFF,TGTGCCAGCAGTTCCCGCATCACCGGGGAGCTGTTTTTT
few,TRBJ2-1,NA,TRBV27,CASSGVGNEQFF,TGTGCCAGTTCAGGGGTAGGCAATGAGCAGTTCTTC
few,TRBJ1-3,TRBD1,TRBV20-1,CSARAGGTGNTIYF,TGCAGTGCTAGAGCAGGGGGCACTGGAAACACCATATATTTT
once,TRBJ2-3,NA,TRBV7-9,CASSRLYPGERTDTQYF,TGTGCCAGCAGCCGCCTATATCCGGGAGAACGGACAGATACGCAGTATTTT
NA,TRBJ1-1,NA,TRBV12-3/TRBV12-4,CASSLQLRTEAFF,TGTGCCAGCAGTTTACAGTTGAGGACTGAAGCTTTCTTT
NA,TRBJ2-7,TRBD2,TRBV12-3/TRBV12-4,CATGVAGSYEQYF,TGTGCCACCGGGGTAGCGGGTTCCTACGAGCAGTACTTC
NA,TRBJ2-1,NA,TRBV5-1,CASSYGSAGNEQFF,TGCGCCAGCAGCTACGGGTCAGCGGGCAATGAGCAGTTCTTC
few,TRBJ2-7,NA,TRBV29-1,CSVEVGYEQYF,TGCAGCGTTGAAGTGGGATACGAGCAGTACTTC
NA,TRBJ1-3,NA,TRBV12-3/TRBV12-4,CASSKLGTEGNTIYF,TGTGCCAGCAGCAAGCTCGGGACGGAAGGAAACACCATATATTTT
few,TRBJ2-6,TRBD1,TRBV20-1,CSAGGQGSGANVLTF,TGCAGTGCTGGGGGACAGGGTTCTGGGGCCAACGTCCTGACTTTC
NA,TRBJ2-7,TRBD2,TRBV5-1,CASSIGLAGAYEQYF,TGCGCCAGCAGCATAGGACTAGCGGGAGCCTACGAGCAGTACTTC
NA,TRBJ2-7,TRBD2,TRBV4-3,CASSQELAGGRVLYF,TGCGCCAGCAGCCAAGAATTAGCGGGAGGGCGCGTCCTGTACTTC
NA,TRBJ1-5,NA,TRBV6-2/TRBV6-3,CASKGSGNQPQHF,TGTGCCAGCAAGGGCAGTGGCAATCAGCCCCAGCATTTT
few,TRBJ1-5,NA,TRBV30,CAWSGPVNSNQPQHF,TGTGCCTGGAGTGGCCCGGTCAATAGCAATCAGCCCCAGCATTTT
once,TRBJ2-1,TRBD1,TRBV9,CASSATGGANNEQFF,TGTGCCAGCAGCGCGACAGGGGGCGCGAACAATGAGCAGTTCTTC
many,TRBJ2-5,NA,TRBV10-3,CAISEPGETQYF,TGTGCCATCAGTGAACCGGGGGAGACCCAGTACTTC
NA,TRBJ1-2,TRBD1,TRBV6-2/TRBV6-3,CASSYTRDRGNGYTF,TGTGCCAGCAGTTACACCCGGGACAGGGGGAATGGCTACACCTTC
few,TRBJ2-1,NA,TRBV29-1,CSVEREGREQFF,TGCAGCGTTGAGAGAGAAGGGCGTGAGCAGTTCTTC
NA,TRBJ2-3,NA,TRBV20-1,CSARPSKGITDTQYF,TGCAGTGCTAGACCTTCTAAGGGGATCACAGATACGCAGTATTTT
few,TRBJ1-2,TRBD1,TRBV3-1,CASSRTGQSYGYTF,TGTGCCAGCAGCCGGACGGGACAGAGCTATGGCTACACCTTC
few,TRBJ1-5,NA,TRBV5-1,CASSLGSHGQPQHF,TGCGCCAGCAGCTTGGGGTCCCACGGGCAGCCCCAGCATTTT
NA,TRBJ2-7,NA,TRBV7-3,CASSPEPRGEQYF,TGTGCCAGCAGCCCTGAACCAAGAGGGGAGCAGTACTTC